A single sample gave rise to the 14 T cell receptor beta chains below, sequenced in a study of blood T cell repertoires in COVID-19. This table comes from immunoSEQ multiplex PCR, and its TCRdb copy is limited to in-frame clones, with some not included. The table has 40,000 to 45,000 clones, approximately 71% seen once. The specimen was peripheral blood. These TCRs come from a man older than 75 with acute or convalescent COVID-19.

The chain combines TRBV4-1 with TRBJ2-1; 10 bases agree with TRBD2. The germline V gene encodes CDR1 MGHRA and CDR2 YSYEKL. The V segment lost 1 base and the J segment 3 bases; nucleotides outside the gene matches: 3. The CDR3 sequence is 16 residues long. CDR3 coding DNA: TGCGCCAGCAGCCAAGGGAGCGGGAGGGTCTACAATGAGCAGTTCTTC. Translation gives CASSQGSGRVYNEQFF.

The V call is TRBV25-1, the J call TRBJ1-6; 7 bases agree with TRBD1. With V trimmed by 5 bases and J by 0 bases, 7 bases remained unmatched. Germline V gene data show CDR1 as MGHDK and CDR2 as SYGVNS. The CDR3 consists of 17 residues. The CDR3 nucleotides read TGTGCCAGCAGTCCCCGGACAGGAAGCTCCTATAATTCACCCCTCCACTTT. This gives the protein CASSPRTGSSYNSPLHF.

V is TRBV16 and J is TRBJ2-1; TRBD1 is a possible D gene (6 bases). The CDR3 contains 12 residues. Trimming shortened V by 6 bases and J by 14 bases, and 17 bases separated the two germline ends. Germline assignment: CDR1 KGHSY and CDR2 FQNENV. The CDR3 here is CASSPTGRVEFF. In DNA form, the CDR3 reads TGTGCCAGCAGTCCGACAGGTCGCGTGGAGTTCTTC.

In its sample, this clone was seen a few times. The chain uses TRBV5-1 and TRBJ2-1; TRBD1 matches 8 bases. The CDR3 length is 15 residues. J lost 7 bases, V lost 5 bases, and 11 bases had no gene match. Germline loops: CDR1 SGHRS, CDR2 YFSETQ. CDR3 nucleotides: TGCGCCAGCAGTGTCCCAGGGGGCGCGAGGAATGAGCAGTTCTTC. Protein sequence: CASSVPGGARNEQFF.

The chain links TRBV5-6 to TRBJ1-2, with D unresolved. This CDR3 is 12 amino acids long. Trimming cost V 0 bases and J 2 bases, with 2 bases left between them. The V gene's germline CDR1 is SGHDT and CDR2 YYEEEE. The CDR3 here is CASSLANYGYTF. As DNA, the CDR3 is TGTGCCAGCAGCTTGGCGAACTATGGCTACACCTTC.

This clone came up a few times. CDR3 coding DNA: TGTGCCAGCAGCTACCTGGGGGGAACCACTGAAGCTTTCTTT. Translated, it gives CASSYLGGTTEAFF. The chain joins TRBV11-2 to TRBJ1-1; tentative D call: TRBD1 (5 bases). This CDR3 spans 14 amino acids. The V gene lost 4 bases and the J gene lost 4 bases, with 13 bases spanning the gap. CDR1 SGHAT and CDR2 FQNNGV come from the germline V gene. The full variable domain, with the rest looked up from reference TRBV11-2 and TRBJ1-1, is EAGVAQSPRYKIIEKRQSVAFWCNPISGHATLYWYQQILGQGPKLLIQFQNNGVVDDSQLPKDRFSAERLKGVDSTLKIQPAKLEDSAVYLCASSYLGGTTEAFFGQGTRLTVV.

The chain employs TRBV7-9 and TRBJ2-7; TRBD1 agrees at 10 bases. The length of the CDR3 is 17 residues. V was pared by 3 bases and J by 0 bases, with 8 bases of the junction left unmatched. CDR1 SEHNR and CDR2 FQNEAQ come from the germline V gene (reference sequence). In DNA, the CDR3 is TGTGCCAGCAGCTTTGGGGGACAGGGGCACGACTCCTACGAGCAGTACTTC. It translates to CASSFGGQGHDSYEQYF.

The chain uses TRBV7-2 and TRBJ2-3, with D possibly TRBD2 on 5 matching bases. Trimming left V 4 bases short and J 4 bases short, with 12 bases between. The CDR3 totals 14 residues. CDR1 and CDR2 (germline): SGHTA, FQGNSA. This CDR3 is CASSSWRVADTQYF. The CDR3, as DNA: TGTGCCAGCAGCTCCTGGCGGGTGGCAGATACGCAGTATTTT.

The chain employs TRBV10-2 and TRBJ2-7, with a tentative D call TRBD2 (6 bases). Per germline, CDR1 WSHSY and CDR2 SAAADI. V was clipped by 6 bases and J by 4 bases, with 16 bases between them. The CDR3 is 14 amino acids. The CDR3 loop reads CASREGGTSYEQYF. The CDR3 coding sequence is TGCGCCAGCAGGGAGGGAGGTACTAGTTACGAGCAGTACTTC.

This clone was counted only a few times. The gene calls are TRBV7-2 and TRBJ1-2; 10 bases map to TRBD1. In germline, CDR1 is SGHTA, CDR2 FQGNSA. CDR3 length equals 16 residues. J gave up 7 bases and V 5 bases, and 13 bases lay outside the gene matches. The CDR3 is CASSPNQGTGAGGYTF. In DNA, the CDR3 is TGTGCCAGCAGCCCCAACCAAGGGACAGGGGCGGGTGGCTACACCTTC.

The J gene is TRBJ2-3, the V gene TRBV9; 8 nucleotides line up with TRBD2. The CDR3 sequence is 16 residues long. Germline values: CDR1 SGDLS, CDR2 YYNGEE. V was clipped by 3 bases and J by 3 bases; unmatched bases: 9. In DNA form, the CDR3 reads TGTGCCAGCAGCGGGGGTAGCGGGGCCCGGACAGATACGCAGTATTTT. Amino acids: CASSGGSGARTDTQYF.

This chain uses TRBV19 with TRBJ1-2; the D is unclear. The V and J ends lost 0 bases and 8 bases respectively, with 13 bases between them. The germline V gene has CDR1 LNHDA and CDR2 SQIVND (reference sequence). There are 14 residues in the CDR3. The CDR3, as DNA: TGTGCCAGTAGTATAGAAGCCACTAACTCCGGCTACACCTTC. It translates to CASSIEATNSGYTF.

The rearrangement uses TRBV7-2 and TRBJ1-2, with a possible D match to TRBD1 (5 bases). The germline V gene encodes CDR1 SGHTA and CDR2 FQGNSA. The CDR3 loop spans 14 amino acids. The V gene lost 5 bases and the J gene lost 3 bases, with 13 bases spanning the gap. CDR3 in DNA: TGTGCCAGCAGCCGGGACTATAGTGACTATGGCTACACCTTC. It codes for CASSRDYSDYGYTF.

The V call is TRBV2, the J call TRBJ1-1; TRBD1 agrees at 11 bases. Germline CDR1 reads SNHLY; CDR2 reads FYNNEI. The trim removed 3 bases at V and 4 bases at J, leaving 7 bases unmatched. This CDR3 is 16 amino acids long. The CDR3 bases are TGTGCCAGCAGTGACATGGACAGGGGGCATCGCACTGAAGCTTTCTTT. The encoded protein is CASSDMDRGHRTEAFF.